Here is one T cell receptor (beta chain) with its context. The data originate from a study of blood T cell repertoires in COVID-19. About the study: The United States, Italy and Spain were the sources of the acute and convalescent COVID-19 samples.

Repertoires were generated with immunoSEQ multiplex PCR, while TCRdb's copy carries only in-frame clones and drops some. The table records roughly 420,000 clones, 88% of them present only once. Participants were aged about 18 to 90 years, lived in under 25 US areas, and enrolled virtually. CDR3 size: 16 residues. CDR1 and CDR2 (germline): LNHDA, SQIVND (reference sequence). Trimming cost V 3 bases and J 1 base, with 14 bases left between them. V and J are TRBV19 and TRBJ2-3, with D possibly TRBD2 on 7 matching bases. This sequence was found in a woman in her twenties or thirties with acute COVID-19. The specimen sequenced was PBMCs or T cells enriched from blood (not recorded which). CDR3 coding DNA: TGTGCCAGTAGTATTTCCGGGCGGGGGCGCACAGATACGCAGTATTTT. Translation gives CASSISGRGRTDTQYF.